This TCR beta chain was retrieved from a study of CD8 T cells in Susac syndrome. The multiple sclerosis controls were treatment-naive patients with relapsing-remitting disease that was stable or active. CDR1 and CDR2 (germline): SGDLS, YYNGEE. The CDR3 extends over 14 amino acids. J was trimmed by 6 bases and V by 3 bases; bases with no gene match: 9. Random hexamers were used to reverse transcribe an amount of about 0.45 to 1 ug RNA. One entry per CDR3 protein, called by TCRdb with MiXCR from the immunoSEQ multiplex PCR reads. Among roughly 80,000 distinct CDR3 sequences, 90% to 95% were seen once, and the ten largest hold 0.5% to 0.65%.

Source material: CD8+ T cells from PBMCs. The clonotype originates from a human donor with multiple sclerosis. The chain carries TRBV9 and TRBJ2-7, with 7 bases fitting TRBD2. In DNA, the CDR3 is TGTGCCAGCAGCGCTTGGGACTACCCGGGCGAGCAGTACTTC. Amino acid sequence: CASSAWDYPGEQYF.